This T cell receptor (beta chain) was profiled in a study of blood T cell repertoires in COVID-19. Original methodology: Quantification of nucleated cells was approximated via reference gene primer amplification. Sequencing was performed with immunoSEQ multiplex PCR; in TCRdb, only in-frame clones are kept and a portion is missing. The V and J calls and the clone size are those of that table, but D and trimming were determined from the DNA. This table holds roughly 100,000 clones, approximately 91% found once. Deletions cut 4 bases from V and 2 bases from J, with 26 bases between. The V gene's germline CDR1 is MNHEY and CDR2 SMNVEV (reference sequence). There are 19 residues in the CDR3.

The source of this sequence is a man aged 18 to 29 with acute or convalescent COVID-19. This chain joins TRBV27 and TRBJ1-1; D is unresolved. Sequenced: peripheral blood. The CDR3 loop reads CASSSPPYEKVRLNTEAFF. DNA of the CDR3: TGTGCCAGCAGTTCCCCCCCATACGAGAAAGTGAGGCTCAACACTGAAGCTTTCTTT.